These T cell receptor beta chains were read from a single sample in a study of human T cells and chemical hapten exposure. One entry per CDR3 protein, called by TCRdb with MiXCR from the RACE reads. The sample lists approximately 80,000 distinct CDR3 sequences; over 6% were seen once. The source was whole blood, collected in connection with sensitization to the hapten diphenylcyclopropenone (DPC). These receptors were obtained from a woman under 40 with alopecia areata. Some clones in this sample may be carry-over from other donors' samples. Each CDR3 is given without its conserved first and last residue. The D gene is left open where the match is weak. Some rows have no size entry. The others give once, few or many, or a class for an expanded clone.

v_call,d_call,clone_size,j_call,cdr3_aa
TRBV4-2,TRBD1,few,TRBJ1-3,ASSQPTGQHSGNTIY
TRBV9,.,many,TRBJ1-2,ASSEGEHGYT
TRBV18,.,few,TRBJ1-4,ASSPPGEAGEKLF
TRBV3-1,.,many,TRBJ2-1,ASSRGQGFLDEQF
TRBV18,.,.,TRBJ1-1,ASSPPTPNTEAF
TRBV5-4,.,few,TRBJ2-3,ASSLFGADTQY
TRBV6-5,TRBD1,many,TRBJ2-7,ASRDSGQGIYEQY
TRBV3-1,TRBD2,many,TRBJ2-1,ASSLLAGGYNEQF
TRBV12-3/TRBV12-4,.,many,TRBJ2-2,ASSFNTGELF
TRBV6-5,.,many,TRBJ1-1,ASSYFGPRTEAF
TRBV6-6,.,many,TRBJ1-6,ASSEGSSYNSPLH
TRBV20-1,TRBD1,many,TRBJ1-2,SARDGQPGQGSGYT
TRBV20-1,.,many,TRBJ2-7,SARDLISYEQY
TRBV2,.,few,TRBJ2-2,ASSGQQGTGELF
TRBV9,.,few,TRBJ2-1,ASSAFGAKGNEQF
TRBV29-1,TRBD2,many,TRBJ2-3,SVGGSGSTDTQY
TRBV5-1,.,many,TRBJ2-7,ASSFRYEQY
TRBV10-3,.,.,TRBJ1-2,AISPQTYGYT
TRBV20-1,.,many,TRBJ1-6,SANSWTATMDSPLH
TRBV30,TRBD2,few,TRBJ2-5,AWTRTSGGGTQY
TRBV20-1,.,few,TRBJ1-1,SARDQGITEAF
TRBV29-1,.,many,TRBJ2-3,SVGRSLSGTDTQY
TRBV5-1,.,.,TRBJ1-2,ASSSDRLDGYT
TRBV6-5,.,many,TRBJ1-1,ASGADGVNTEAF
TRBV12-3/TRBV12-4,.,few,TRBJ1-1,ASSFRVGAEAF
TRBV6-5,.,many,TRBJ1-6,ASSYSTRVDSPLH
TRBV7-2,.,many,TRBJ2-3,ASSGRRTDTQY
TRBV5-1,.,many,TRBJ1-1,ASSSTSTTVEAF
TRBV18,.,.,TRBJ2-7,ASSPPINREGEQY
TRBV7-9,.,.,TRBJ2-3,ASSLLQSTDTQY
TRBV15,.,few,TRBJ1-2,ATSRTKRDYGYT
TRBV20-1,.,.,TRBJ1-2,SARDRRAYGYT
TRBV27,.,many,TRBJ1-5,ASSSGYSNQPQH
TRBV3-1,.,few,TRBJ1-1,ASSQDYGRGSEAF
TRBV20-1,TRBD1,.,TRBJ1-3,SADWAGGSGNTIY
TRBV6-1,TRBD1,.,TRBJ1-2,ASSEKGQRGGFGYT
TRBV15,.,many,TRBJ1-1,ATRQESEAF
TRBV3-1,.,.,TRBJ2-1,ASSQGAGHYNEQF
TRBV23-1,.,many,TRBJ1-5,ASSLLPQH
TRBV2,.,many,TRBJ1-4,ASSEVLQGGREKLF
TRBV12-3/TRBV12-4,.,many,TRBJ1-2,ASSFRGMAGVDGYT
TRBV12-3/TRBV12-4,.,few,TRBJ1-1,ASRETGEAF
TRBV6-6,.,.,TRBJ2-3,ASSQILGGGTDTQY
TRBV5-1,.,many,TRBJ1-5,ASSQNQGGQPQH